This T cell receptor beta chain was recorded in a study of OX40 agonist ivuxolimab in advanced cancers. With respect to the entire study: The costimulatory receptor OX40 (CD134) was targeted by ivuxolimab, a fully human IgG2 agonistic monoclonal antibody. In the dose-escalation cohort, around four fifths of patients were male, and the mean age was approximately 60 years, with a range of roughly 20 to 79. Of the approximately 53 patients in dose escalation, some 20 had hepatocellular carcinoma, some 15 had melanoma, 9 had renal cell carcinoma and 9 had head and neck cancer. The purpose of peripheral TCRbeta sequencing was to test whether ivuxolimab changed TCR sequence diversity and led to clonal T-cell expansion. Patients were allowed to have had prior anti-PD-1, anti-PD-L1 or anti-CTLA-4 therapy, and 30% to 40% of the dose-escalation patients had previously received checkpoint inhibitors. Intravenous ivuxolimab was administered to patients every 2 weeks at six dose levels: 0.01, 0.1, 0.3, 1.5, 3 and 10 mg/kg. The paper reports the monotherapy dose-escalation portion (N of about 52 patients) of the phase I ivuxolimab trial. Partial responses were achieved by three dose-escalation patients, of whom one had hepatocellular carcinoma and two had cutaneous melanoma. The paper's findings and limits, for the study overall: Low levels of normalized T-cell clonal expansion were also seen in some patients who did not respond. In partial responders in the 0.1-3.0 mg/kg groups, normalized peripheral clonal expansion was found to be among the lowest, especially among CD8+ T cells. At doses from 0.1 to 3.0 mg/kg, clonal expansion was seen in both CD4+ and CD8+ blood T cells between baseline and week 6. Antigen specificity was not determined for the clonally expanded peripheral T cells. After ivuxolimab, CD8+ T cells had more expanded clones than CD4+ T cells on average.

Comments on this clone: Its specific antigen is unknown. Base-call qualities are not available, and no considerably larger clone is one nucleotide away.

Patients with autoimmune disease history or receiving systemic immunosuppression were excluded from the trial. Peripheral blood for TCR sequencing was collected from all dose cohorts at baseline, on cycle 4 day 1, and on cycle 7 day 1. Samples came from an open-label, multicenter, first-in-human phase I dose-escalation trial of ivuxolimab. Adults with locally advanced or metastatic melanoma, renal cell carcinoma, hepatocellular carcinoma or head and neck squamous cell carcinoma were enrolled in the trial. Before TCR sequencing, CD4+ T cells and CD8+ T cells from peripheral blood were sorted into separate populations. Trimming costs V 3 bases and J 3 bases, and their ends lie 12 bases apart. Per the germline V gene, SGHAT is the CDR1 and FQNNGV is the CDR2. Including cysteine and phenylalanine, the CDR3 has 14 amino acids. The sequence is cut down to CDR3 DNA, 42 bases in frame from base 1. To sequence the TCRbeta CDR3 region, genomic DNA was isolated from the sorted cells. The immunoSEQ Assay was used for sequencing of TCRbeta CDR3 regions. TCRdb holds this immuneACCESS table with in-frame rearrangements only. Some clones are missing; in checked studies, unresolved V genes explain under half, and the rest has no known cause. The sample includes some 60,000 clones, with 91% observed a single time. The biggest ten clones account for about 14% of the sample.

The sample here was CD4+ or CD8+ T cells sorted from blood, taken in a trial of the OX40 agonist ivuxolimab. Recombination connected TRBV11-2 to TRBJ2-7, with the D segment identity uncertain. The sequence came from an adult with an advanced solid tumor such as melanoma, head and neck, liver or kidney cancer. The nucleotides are TGTGCCAGCAGCTTCGTGACACAAAACTACGAGCAGTACTTC. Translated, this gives CASSFVTQNYEQYF.